Below, one T cell receptor beta chain is given with its context. Its cognate antigen is unknown. Russia was home to the donors, healthy Caucasian individuals aged about 6 to 90. This entry comes from a study of blood T cells in healthy people across ages. Study-wide points: Greater diversity and more naive CD4+ cells were seen in long-lived donors than in aged donors. Conclusively comparing naive with antigen-experienced cells was impossible with unsorted PBMCs.

The length of the CDR3 is 13 residues. Germline CDR1 reads DFQATT; CDR2 reads SNEGSKA (reference sequence). V was pared by 3 bases and J by 8 bases, with 16 bases between. Combining a sample-barcoded 5' primer with a J-beta primer mix, a second PCR ran for roughly 6 to 11 cycles. Tagging of each cDNA molecule was performed by a template-switch adaptor with 12 random nucleotides. TCRdb reprocessed the 5' RACE reads via MiXCR and lists one record per CDR3 protein. The sample lists under 800,000 distinct CDR3 sequences; roughly two fifths were seen once. The chain combines TRBV20-1 with TRBJ1-2, with D unclear. This TCR was recovered from an older woman in good health. Sequenced sample: blood. CDR3 bases: TGCAGTGCTAGTACGGAAGATCCTATAGGCTACACCTTC. It is translated as CSASTEDPIGYTF.